This T cell receptor (beta chain) was documented in a study of blood T cell repertoires in COVID-19. Study-level background: T cells, B-cell-depleted T cells, or PBMCs provided the cDNA or gDNA that served as material.

Trimming stripped 4 bases from V and 2 bases from J, with 12 bases between. This CDR3 spans 16 amino acids. Per the germline V gene, CDR1 is SGHTA and CDR2 is FQGTGA. As handled by the study authors: By means of reference gene primer amplification, nucleated cell counts were estimated. TCRdb's table, derived via immunoSEQ multiplex PCR, lists solely in-frame clones and lacks some. Clone size and the V and J calls come from that table; the DNA yielded D and trimming. This table holds around 340,000 clones, over 85% found once. Sequences were obtained from peripheral blood. The chain employs TRBV7-3 and TRBJ2-6; possibly TRBD2 for D (6 bases). The TCR was taken from a woman aged 55-70 years with COVID-19, enrolled during active disease. CDR3 protein: CASSSQGGAGANVLTF. DNA of the CDR3: TGTGCCAGCAGCTCCCAGGGAGGCGCTGGGGCCAACGTCCTGACTTTC.